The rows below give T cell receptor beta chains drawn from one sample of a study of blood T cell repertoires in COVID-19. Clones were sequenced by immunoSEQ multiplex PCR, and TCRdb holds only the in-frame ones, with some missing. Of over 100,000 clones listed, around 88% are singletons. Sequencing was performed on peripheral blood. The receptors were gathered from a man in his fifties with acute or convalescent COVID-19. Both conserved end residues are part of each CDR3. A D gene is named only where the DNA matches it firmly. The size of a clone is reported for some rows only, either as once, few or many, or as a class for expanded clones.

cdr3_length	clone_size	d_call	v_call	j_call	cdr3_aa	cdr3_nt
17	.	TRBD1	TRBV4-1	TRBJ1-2	CASSQDDGTGSNYGYTF	TGCGCCAGCAGCCAAGATGATGGGACAGGGAGTAACTATGGCTACACCTTC
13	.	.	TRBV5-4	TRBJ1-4	CASSLVGVGKLFF	TGTGCCAGCAGCTTGGTCGGGGTTGGAAAACTGTTTTTT
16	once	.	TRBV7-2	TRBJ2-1	CASSLGGTFSYNEQFF	TGTGCCAGCAGCTTAGGCGGGACCTTCTCCTACAATGAGCAGTTCTTC
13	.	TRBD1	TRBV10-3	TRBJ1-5	CAIKGTANQPQHF	TGTGCCATCAAGGGGACAGCCAATCAGCCCCAGCATTTT
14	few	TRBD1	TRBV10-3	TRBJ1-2	CAIRTGGSDYGYTF	TGTGCCATTCGAACAGGGGGCAGCGACTATGGCTACACCTTC
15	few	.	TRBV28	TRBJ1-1	CASSYYRAADTEAFF	TGTGCCAGCAGCTACTACAGGGCAGCAGACACTGAAGCTTTCTTT
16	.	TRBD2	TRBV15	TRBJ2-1	CATSNGAGGFGNEQFF	TGTGCCACCAGCAATGGAGCGGGAGGTTTTGGAAATGAGCAGTTCTTC
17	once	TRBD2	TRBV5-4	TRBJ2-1	CASSLGGRARGVNEQFF	TGTGCCAGCAGCCTCGGGGGAAGAGCCCGGGGGGTCAATGAGCAGTTCTTC
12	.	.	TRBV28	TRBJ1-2	CASGFPSDGYTF	TGTGCCAGCGGTTTTCCCTCAGATGGCTACACCTTC
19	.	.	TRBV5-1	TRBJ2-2	CASSLWGAGETADTGELFF	TGCGCCAGCAGCTTGTGGGGCGCTGGGGAAACGGCCGACACCGGGGAGCTGTTTTTT
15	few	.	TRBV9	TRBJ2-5	CASSVEGRAPETQYF	TGTGCCAGCAGCGTAGAAGGCAGGGCCCCCGAGACCCAGTACTTC
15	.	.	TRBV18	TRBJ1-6	CASSLQGLSNSPLHF	TGTGCCAGCTCACTCCAGGGGCTGTCGAATTCACCCCTCCACTTT
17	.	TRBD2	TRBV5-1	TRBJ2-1	CASSLENSGSGLYEQFF	TGCGCCAGCAGCTTGGAAAATAGCGGGAGTGGGTTGTATGAGCAGTTCTTC
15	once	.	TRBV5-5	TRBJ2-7	CASSFDAGVSYEQYF	TGTGCCAGCAGCTTCGATGCAGGGGTCTCCTACGAGCAGTACTTC
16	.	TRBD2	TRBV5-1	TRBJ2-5	CASSPRSGGAGETQYF	TGCGCCAGCAGCCCAAGGAGCGGGGGGGCTGGGGAGACCCAGTACTTC
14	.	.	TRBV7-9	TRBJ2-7	CASSLAAQGHEQYF	TGTGCCAGCAGCTTAGCTGCTCAGGGGCACGAGCAGTACTTC
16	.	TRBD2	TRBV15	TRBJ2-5	CATSRVAGSFQETQYF	TGTGCCACCAGCAGGGTAGCGGGCTCCTTCCAAGAGACCCAGTACTTC
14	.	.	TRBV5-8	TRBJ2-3	CASSLELSTDTQYF	TGTGCCAGCAGCTTAGAACTGAGCACAGATACGCAGTATTTT
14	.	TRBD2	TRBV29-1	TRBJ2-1	CSVVQRGSYNEQFF	TGCAGCGTTGTACAGCGGGGCTCCTACAATGAGCAGTTCTTC
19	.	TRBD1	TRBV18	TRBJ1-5	CASSATPGQGAAAAQPQHF	TGTGCCAGCTCAGCAACTCCGGGACAGGGGGCAGCGGCCGCCCAGCCCCAGCATTTT
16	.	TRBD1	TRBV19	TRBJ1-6	CASSIGDRGVRSPLHF	TGTGCCAGTAGTATTGGGGACAGGGGAGTACGTTCACCCCTCCACTTT
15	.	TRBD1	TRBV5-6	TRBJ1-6	CASSYGTGGSSPLHF	TGTGCCAGCAGTTATGGGACAGGGGGAAGTTCCCCCCTCCACTTT
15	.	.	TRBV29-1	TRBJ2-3	CSVHPWAGATDTQYF	TGCAGCGTTCATCCCTGGGCGGGGGCGACAGATACGCAGTATTTT
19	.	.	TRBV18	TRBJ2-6	CASSPTQGTAPSGANVLTF	TGTGCCAGCTCACCGACCCAGGGAACGGCTCCCTCTGGGGCCAACGTCCTGACTTTC
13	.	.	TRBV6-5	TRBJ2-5	CASSYVPGETQYF	TGTGCCAGCAGTTACGTCCCGGGAGAGACCCAGTACTTC
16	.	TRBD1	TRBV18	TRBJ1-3	CASSPGTVYSGNTIYF	TGTGCCAGCTCACCAGGGACAGTATACTCTGGAAACACCATATATTTT
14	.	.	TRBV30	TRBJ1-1	CAWRPSWRDTEAFF	TGTGCCTGGAGGCCGTCTTGGAGGGACACTGAAGCTTTCTTT
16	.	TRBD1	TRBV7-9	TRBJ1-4	CASSLDLGGVIEKLFF	TGTGCCAGCAGCTTAGACTTAGGGGGCGTGATTGAAAAACTGTTTTTT
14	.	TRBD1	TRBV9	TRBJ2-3	CASSPGQGTDTQYF	TGTGCCAGCAGCCCCGGACAGGGAACAGATACGCAGTATTTT
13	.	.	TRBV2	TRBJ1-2	CASSEVGGDGYTF	TGTGCCAGCAGCGAGGTCGGGGGGGATGGCTACACCTTC
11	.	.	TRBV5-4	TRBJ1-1	CASSLDQEAFF	TGTGCCAGCAGTCTAGATCAAGAAGCTTTCTTT
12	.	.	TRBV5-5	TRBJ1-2	CASSGQNYGYTF	TGTGCCAGCAGCGGACAGAACTATGGCTACACCTTC
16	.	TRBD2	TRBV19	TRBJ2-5	CASSISGGGLGGTQYF	TGTGCCAGTAGTATATCCGGTGGGGGACTAGGCGGTACCCAGTACTTC